This entry lists 7 T cell receptor beta chains sequenced from one sample in a study of blood T cell repertoires in COVID-19. Assay used: immunoSEQ multiplex PCR; TCRdb lists only in-frame clones, some missing. In the table there are about 33,000 clones, over 65% of which are singletons. What was sequenced was peripheral blood. These TCRs come from a man aged 70 or older with acute or convalescent COVID-19.

This chain joins TRBV6-2 or TRBV6-3 and TRBJ2-1, with 9 positions matching TRBD1. Germline V gives CDR1 MNHEY, CDR2 SVGEGT. V shed 6 bases and J 8 bases; nucleotides not matched to a gene: 11. The CDR3 is 15 amino acids. For the CDR3, the DNA is TGTGCCAGCAGCCAGACAGGGGGGCTTTCCCATGAGCAGTTCTTC. Translated: CASSQTGGLSHEQFF.

This clone was seen more than once but under ten times. The gene calls are TRBV29-1 and TRBJ1-2; D is undetermined. The CDR3 spans 11 residues. Per germline, CDR1 SQVTM and CDR2 ANQGSEA. Trimming cost V 4 bases and J 4 bases, with 7 bases left between them. The CDR3 reads CSVASFYGYTF. The CDR3 nucleotides read TGCAGCGTTGCCAGTTTCTATGGCTACACCTTC.

Comments on this clone: This specimen includes other DNA sequences encoding the same CDR3. The V call is TRBV30, the J call TRBJ1-5; D is possibly TRBD1 (5 bases). The germline V gene has CDR1 GTSNPN and CDR2 SVGIG (reference sequence). Trimming removed 1 base at V and 3 bases at J, with 7 bases between. The CDR3 has 13 amino acids. DNA of the CDR3: TGTGCCTGGAGTGGACAGTCCAATCAGCCCCAGCATTTT. It yields the protein CAWSGQSNQPQHF.

This chain connects TRBV7-9 to TRBJ2-7; a weak D match, TRBD1 (6 bases). Germline lookup yields CDR1 SEHNR and CDR2 FQNEAQ (reference sequence). V lost 2 bases and J lost 0, with 14 bases in between. This CDR3 has 16 residues. CDR3 amino acids: CASSLPGASSSYEQYF. The DNA for the CDR3 is TGTGCCAGCAGCTTACCAGGGGCCTCGAGCTCCTACGAGCAGTACTTC.

The rearrangement links TRBV11-2 to TRBJ1-2; 8 positions match TRBD1. The CDR3 consists of 14 residues. With V trimmed by 4 bases and J by 4 bases, 5 bases remained unmatched. CDR1 is SGHAT, CDR2 FQNNGV, per germline. CDR3 residues: CASSSAGGGYGYTF. The CDR3 DNA reads as TGTGCCAGCAGCTCAGCAGGGGGCGGCTATGGCTACACCTTC.

This clone has just a few counts. The rearrangement links TRBV7-2 to TRBJ1-6; 10 nucleotides agree with TRBD1. After removal of 7 bases from V and 10 bases from J, the junction contained 7 bases not matched to a gene. The CDR3 consists of 14 residues. Germline V gene data show CDR1 as SGHTA and CDR2 as FQGNSA. The CDR3 sequence: CASTRDRGRSPLHF. In DNA, the CDR3 is TGTGCCAGCACCCGGGACAGGGGACGCTCACCCCTCCACTTT. The full variable domain, in which reference TRBV7-2 and TRBJ1-6 provide the parts outside the CDR3, is GAGVSQSPSNKVTEKGKDVELRCDPISGHTALYWYRQSLGQGLEFLIYFQGNSAPDKSGLPSDRFSAERTGGSVSTLTIQRTQQEDSAVYLCASTRDRGRSPLHFGNGTRLTVT.

The chain employs TRBV7-9 and TRBJ1-1; D is unresolved. Germline-derived CDR1 and CDR2 are SEHNR and FQNEAQ (reference sequence). The V gene lost 6 bases and the J gene lost 3 bases, with 14 bases spanning the gap. The CDR3 sequence is 14 residues long. The CDR3 DNA reads as TGTGCCAGCAGTTTCCGGGGAAGGTACACTGAAGCTTTCTTT. It codes for CASSFRGRYTEAFF. The full variable domain, rest sourced from reference TRBV7-9 and TRBJ1-1, is DTGVSQNPRHKITKRGQNVTFRCDPISEHNRLYWYRQTLGQGPEFLTYFQNEAQLEKSRLLSDRFSAERPKGSFSTLEIQRTEQGDSAMYLCASSFRGRYTEAFFGQGTRLTVV.